These T cell receptor beta chains were read from a single sample in a study of T cell responses to AZD1222 COVID-19 vaccine. Data came from immunoSEQ multiplex PCR; TCRdb stores just in-frame clones and leaves some out. The top ten hold about 2.7% of the sample, which has 99,000 or so clones, roughly 90% seen once. Here the sequenced sample was peripheral blood, taken on day 0 of AZD1222 vaccination. All receptors come from an adult in good health. Both conserved end residues are part of each CDR3. D genes are given only for firm matches. Some rows mark clone size as missing; the rest say once, few, many or name a class of expanded clone.

CDR3nt	CDR3aa	v_gene	j_gene	d_gene	abundance
TGTGCCAGCAGTTCTTTGGCGGGAGGAATATACGAGCAGTACTTC	CASSSLAGGIYEQYF	TRBV6-1	TRBJ2-7	TRBD2	NA
TGCAGTGCTAAGGGGAAAGAGACCCAGTACTTC	CSAKGKETQYF	TRBV20-1	TRBJ2-5	NA	NA
TGCGCCAGCAGCTTGAACGGGGGTTTGAACACTGAAGCTTTCTTT	CASSLNGGLNTEAFF	TRBV5-1	TRBJ1-1	NA	once
TGTGCCAGCAGTTTGGCAAGCGGGGGCGAGCAGTACTTC	CASSLASGGEQYF	TRBV27	TRBJ2-7	TRBD2	once
TGTGCCACCCGACTAGACCATACGACCTACAATGAGCAGTTCTTC	CATRLDHTTYNEQFF	TRBV19	TRBJ2-1	NA	NA
TGCGCCAGCAGTGAAACCCGGGTCCTCAATTTTGGGGATGGCTACACCTTC	CASSETRVLNFGDGYTF	TRBV10-1	TRBJ1-2	NA	NA
TGCGCCAGCAGCGGGACAGGGAGTGGGGCCAACGTCCTGACTTTC	CASSGTGSGANVLTF	TRBV5-1	TRBJ2-6	TRBD1	NA
TGCGCCAGCAGCCTGCGGGGGCAGGGGGCTGGCTATGGCTACACCTTC	CASSLRGQGAGYGYTF	TRBV5-1	TRBJ1-2	TRBD1	NA
TGTGCCAGCAGCTTAGGGGGGACGAACACCGGGGAGCTGTTTTTT	CASSLGGTNTGELFF	TRBV7-6	TRBJ2-2	NA	NA
TGCAGCGTTCTAGGGGGGGATTTTAATGAAAAACTGTTTTTT	CSVLGGDFNEKLFF	TRBV29-1	TRBJ1-4	NA	NA
TGTGCCAGCAGCGTTACGTTGGATGGCTACACCTTC	CASSVTLDGYTF	TRBV5-4	TRBJ1-2	NA	NA